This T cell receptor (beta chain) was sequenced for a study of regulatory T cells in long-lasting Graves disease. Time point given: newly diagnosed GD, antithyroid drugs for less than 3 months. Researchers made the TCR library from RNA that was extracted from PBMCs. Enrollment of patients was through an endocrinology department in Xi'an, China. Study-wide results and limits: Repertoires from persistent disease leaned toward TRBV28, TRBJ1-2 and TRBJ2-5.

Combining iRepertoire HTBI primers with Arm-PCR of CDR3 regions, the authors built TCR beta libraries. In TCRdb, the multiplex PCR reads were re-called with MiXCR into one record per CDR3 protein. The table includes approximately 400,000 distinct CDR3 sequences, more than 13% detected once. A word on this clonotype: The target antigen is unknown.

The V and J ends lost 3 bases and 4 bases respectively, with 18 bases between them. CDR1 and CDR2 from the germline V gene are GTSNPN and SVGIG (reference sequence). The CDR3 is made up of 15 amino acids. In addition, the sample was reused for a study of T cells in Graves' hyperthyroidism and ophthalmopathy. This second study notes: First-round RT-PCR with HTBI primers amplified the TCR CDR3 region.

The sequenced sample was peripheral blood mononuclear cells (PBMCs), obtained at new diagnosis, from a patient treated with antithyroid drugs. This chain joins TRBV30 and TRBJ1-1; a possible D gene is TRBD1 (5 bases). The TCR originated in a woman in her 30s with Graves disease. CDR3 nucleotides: TGTGCCTGGAGAAGCGACGGGGGGTTGGGCACTGAAGCTTTCTTT. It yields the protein CAWRSDGGLGTEAFF. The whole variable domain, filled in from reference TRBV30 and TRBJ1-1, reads SQTIHQWPATLVQPVGSPLSLECTVEGTSNPNLYWYRQAAGRGLQLLFYSVGIGQISSEVPQNLSASRPQDRQFILSSKKLLLSDSGFYLCAWRSDGGLGTEAFFGQGTRLTVV.